What follows are 20 T cell receptor beta chains derived from one specimen sequenced in a study of T cells after yellow fever vaccination. In TCRdb, the 5' RACE reads were re-called with MiXCR into one record per CDR3 protein. Found here are about 69,000 distinct CDR3 sequences, approximately 5% of them singletons; the top ten hold around 2.1%. Sample: CD4+ T cells sorted from PBMCs, taken approximately 16 days after the first yellow fever vaccination. The receptors come from a man aged 18 to 30 who received the YFV17D yellow fever vaccine.

The table lists this clonotype with many counts. The CDR3 loop is CASSLQGLYTGELFF. CDR3 nucleotide sequence: TGCGCCAGCAGCTTACAGGGTCTTTACACCGGGGAGCTGTTTTTT. The rearrangement links TRBV5-1 to TRBJ2-2; possibly TRBD1 for D (6 bases). There are 15 residues in the CDR3. V lost 2 bases, J lost 3 bases, and 11 bases lay in between. Germline V CDR1 and CDR2: SGHRS, YFSETQ.

This clonotype has ten or more counts. The V call is TRBV27, the J call TRBJ1-1; 9 nucleotides match TRBD1. Germline-derived CDR1 and CDR2 are MNHEY and SMNVEV (reference sequence). The CDR3 is 15 residues long. V trimming: 5 bases; J trimming: 1 base; junction bases outside the gene matches: 5. CDR3 bases: TGTGCCAGCAGTCCAAAGACAGGGGGGAACACTGAAGCTTTCTTT. This codes for CASSPKTGGNTEAFF.

At least ten counts were recorded for this clonotype. Written as DNA, the CDR3 is TGTGCCAGCAGCCCCTCTAACCGGAGCTTAGGCACAGATACGCAGTATTTT. This translates into CASSPSNRSLGTDTQYF. V usage is TRBV5-5 and J usage is TRBJ2-3; no definite D call. The V gene lost 4 bases and the J gene lost 1 base, with 19 bases spanning the gap. The CDR3 contains 17 residues. CDR1 is SGHKS and CDR2 is YYEKEE in the germline V gene (reference sequence).

This clonotype was observed at least ten times. The chain joins TRBV4-3 to TRBJ2-4; D ambiguous. The CDR3 sequence is 14 residues long. Germline CDR1 and CDR2: LGHNA and YSLEER. V gave up 2 bases and J gave up 5 bases, with 10 bases separating them. The CDR3 DNA reads as TGCGCCAGCAGCCAAAACTGGGTCGAAAACATTCAGTACTTC. This encodes CASSQNWVENIQYF.

This clonotype was seen at least ten times. V usage is TRBV5-1 and J usage is TRBJ1-1; no definite D call. The CDR3 contains 13 residues. V lost 3 bases and J 2 bases, leaving 8 bases between the germline ends. Per the germline V gene, CDR1 is SGHRS and CDR2 is YFSETQ. CDR3 residues: CASSYGSNTEAFF. In nucleotides, the CDR3 is TGCGCCAGCAGCTACGGATCCAACACTGAAGCTTTCTTT. Complete variable domain (other parts from reference TRBV5-1 and TRBJ1-1): KAGVTQTPRYLIKTRGQQVTLSCSPISGHRSVSWYQQTPGQGLQFLFEYFSETQRNKGNFPGRFSGRQFSNSRSEMNVSTLELGDSALYLCASSYGSNTEAFFGQGTRLTVV.

This clonotype came up many times. This chain joins TRBV7-3 and TRBJ2-3; TRBD2 is a possible D gene (5 bases). The length of the CDR3 is 12 residues. Deletions cut 6 bases from V and 6 bases from J, with 10 bases between. Germline V CDR1 and CDR2: SGHTA, FQGTGA. The CDR3 region has the DNA TGTGCCAGCAGTCCGCGAGGGGATACGCAGTATTTT. It specifies CASSPRGDTQYF.

Many counts were recorded for this clonotype. This sequence joins TRBV5-1 and TRBJ2-5; D possibly uses TRBD1 or TRBD2 (5 bases each). CDR3 length equals 16 residues. Trimming removed 0 bases from V and 5 bases from J, with 17 bases in between. CDR1 and CDR2 (germline): SGHRS, YFSETQ. The CDR3 bases are TGCGCCAGCAGCTTGGGGAGACACGCCGAGGGGGAGACCCAGTACTTC. It yields the protein CASSLGRHAEGETQYF.

This clonotype was counted ten times or more. The chain carries TRBV5-1 and TRBJ2-1; D unclear. Trimming shortened V by 6 bases and J by 5 bases, and 15 bases separated the two germline ends. Germline V lookup: CDR1 SGHRS, CDR2 YFSETQ. The CDR3 extends over 14 amino acids. The CDR3 DNA reads as TGCGCCAGCACCCCCCGACCAGCAAACAATGAGCAGTTCTTC. It yields the protein CASTPRPANNEQFF.

This clonotype was counted many times. The chain couples TRBV4-3 to TRBJ2-3; 8 bases agree with TRBD2. This CDR3 has 16 amino acids. With V trimmed by 1 base and J by 2 bases, 5 bases remained unmatched. Looked up from germline, CDR1 is LGHNA and CDR2 is YSLEER. CDR3: CASSQAFGGATDTQYF. The CDR3 DNA reads TGCGCCAGCAGCCAAGCTTTCGGGGGGGCCACAGATACGCAGTATTTT.

This clonotype appeared many times. This sequence joins TRBV20-1 and TRBJ2-5; D is unclear. Trimming cost V 1 base and J 4 bases, with 16 bases left between them. Germline V CDR1 and CDR2: DFQATT, SNEGSKA (reference sequence). CDR3 length equals 15 residues. The CDR3 spells CSARVPATVRETQYF. The DNA of the CDR3 is TGCAGTGCTAGAGTCCCAGCCACAGTGAGAGAGACCCAGTACTTC.

Ten or more counts support this clonotype. This rearrangement joins TRBV18 to TRBJ2-5, with D hard to call. The CDR3 has 14 residues. Trimming stripped 3 bases from V and 0 bases from J, with 8 bases between. In germline, CDR1 is KGHSH, CDR2 LQKENI. The CDR3 sequence: CASSPTPYQETQYF. DNA of the CDR3: TGTGCCAGCTCACCCACCCCGTACCAAGAGACCCAGTACTTC.

Ten or more counts support this clonotype. The chain employs TRBV5-1 and TRBJ1-2, with 9 bases matching TRBD1. Germline V gives CDR1 SGHRS, CDR2 YFSETQ. The CDR3 is 15 amino acids. V gave up 4 bases and J gave up 0 bases; unmatched junction bases: 4. The DNA for the CDR3 is TGCGCCAGCAGCCTGGACAGGGGTGCTAACTATGGCTACACCTTC. It codes for CASSLDRGANYGYTF.

This clonotype was seen only a few times. The chain carries TRBV28 and TRBJ2-6, with 8 bases lining up with TRBD1. V shed 2 bases and J 0 bases; nucleotides not matched to a gene: 3. The CDR3 contains 17 residues. Germline V gives CDR1 MDHEN, CDR2 SYDVKM. The DNA for the CDR3 is TGTGCCAGCAGTTTAGGACAGGGTAGCTCTGGGGCCAACGTCCTGACTTTC. This codes for CASSLGQGSSGANVLTF.

There are many counts of this clonotype. The chain joins TRBV7-9 to TRBJ2-6; D remains ambiguous. Germline V gives CDR1 SEHNR, CDR2 FQNEAQ (reference sequence). V lost 7 bases and J 3 bases, leaving 13 bases between the germline ends. The CDR3 is 15 amino acids. The CDR3 loop reads CASNQEGFGANVLTF. CDR3 coding DNA: TGTGCCAGCAACCAAGAAGGGTTTGGGGCCAACGTCCTGACTTTC.

This clonotype was found many times. This chain connects TRBV5-1 to TRBJ2-5; 11 bases are a match to TRBD1. In germline, CDR1 is SGHRS, CDR2 YFSETQ. The CDR3 consists of 16 residues. The ends lost 2 bases at V and 5 bases at J; junction bases unmatched: 8. Here the CDR3 DNA reads TGCGCCAGCAGCTTAAGGACAGGGGGCGCCGTGGAGACCCAGTACTTC. It codes for CASSLRTGGAVETQYF.

This clonotype was picked up many times. V and J are TRBV5-1 and TRBJ1-2; tentative D call: TRBD1 (5 bases). This CDR3 spans 14 amino acids. V shed 0 bases and J shed 2 bases, with 8 bases lying between them. CDR1 SGHRS and CDR2 YFSETQ come from the germline V gene. CDR3 DNA: TGCGCCAGCAGCTTGGCCCGGACAAACTATGGCTACACCTTC. Amino acids: CASSLARTNYGYTF.

Ten or more counts support this clonotype. The chain carries TRBV7-2 and TRBJ1-2; 7 nucleotides align to TRBD1. CDR1 SGHTA and CDR2 FQGNSA come from the germline V gene. CDR3 length equals 13 residues. Trimming cost V 3 bases and J 8 bases; bases outside gene matches: 6. This CDR3 is CASSFPYRGGYTF. CDR3 DNA sequence: TGTGCCAGCAGCTTCCCATACAGGGGAGGCTACACCTTC.

In this sample, this clonotype turned up many times. This chain uses TRBV9 with TRBJ2-3; the D gene is possibly TRBD2 (7 bases). V lost 2 bases and J 0 bases, leaving 10 bases between the germline ends. Germline-derived CDR1 and CDR2 are SGDLS and YYNGEE. CDR3 length: 15 amino acids. CDR3 coding DNA: TGTGCCAGCAGCGTCGCGGGGGCCAGCACAGATACGCAGTATTTT. This translates into CASSVAGASTDTQYF.

This clonotype occurred many times. The chain has TRBV18 and TRBJ2-1, with D tentatively TRBD1 (5 bases). V lost 3 bases and J 6 bases, leaving 9 bases between the germline ends. The germline gives CDR1 KGHSH, CDR2 LQKENI. This CDR3 has 13 amino acids. CDR3 amino acids: CASSPEQVNEQFF. The DNA of the CDR3 is TGTGCCAGCTCACCGGAACAGGTCAATGAGCAGTTCTTC.

This clonotype was seen at least ten times. The DNA for the CDR3 is TGTGCCAGCAGCTTATATTCCACTGAAGCTTTCTTT. Protein product: CASSLYSTEAFF. V gene TRBV7-2 combines with J gene TRBJ1-1; the D is unclear. Trimming removed 2 bases at V and 4 bases at J, with 5 bases between. Per the germline V gene, CDR1 is SGHTA and CDR2 is FQGNSA. The CDR3 consists of 12 residues. Based on the CDR3 plus reference TRBV7-2 and TRBJ1-1, the full variable domain is GAGVSQSPSNKVTEKGKDVELRCDPISGHTALYWYRQSLGQGLEFLIYFQGNSAPDKSGLPSDRFSAERTGGSVSTLTIQRTQQEDSAVYLCASSLYSTEAFFGQGTRLTVV.